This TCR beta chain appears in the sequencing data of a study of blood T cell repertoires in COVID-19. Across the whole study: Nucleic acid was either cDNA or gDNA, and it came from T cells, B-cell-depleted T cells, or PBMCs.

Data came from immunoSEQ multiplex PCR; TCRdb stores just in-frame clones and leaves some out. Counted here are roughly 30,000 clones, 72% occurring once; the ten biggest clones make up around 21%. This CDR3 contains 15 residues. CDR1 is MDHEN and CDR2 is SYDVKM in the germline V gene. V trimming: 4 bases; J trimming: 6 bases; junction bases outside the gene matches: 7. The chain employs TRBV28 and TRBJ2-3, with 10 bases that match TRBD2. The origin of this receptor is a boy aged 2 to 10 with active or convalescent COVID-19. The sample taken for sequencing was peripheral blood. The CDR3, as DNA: TGTGCCAGCAGTTCCAGGCTAGCGGGAGTGGATACGCAGTATTTT. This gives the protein CASSSRLAGVDTQYF.